This paragraph reports one TCR beta chain. The data were obtained in a study of cytomegalovirus exposure and HLA in healthy donors. PCR was performed using 60 Vbeta and 13 Jbeta primers. The method was immunoSEQ multiplex PCR; TCRdb's version includes in-frame clones alone and lacks a portion of them. The table shows about 160,000 clones, with 60% to 85% occurring only once. V was cut by 0 bases and J by 0 bases, with 9 bases left in between. The CDR3 covers 16 residues. The chain is built from TRBV23-1 and TRBJ1-5, with D possibly being TRBD1 (6 bases). TRBV23-1 is annotated as an ORF whose role is uncertain. Input material: PBMCs. The sequence was collected from a woman under 40 in good health and CMV-seronegative. The CDR3 DNA is TGCGCCAGCAGTCAATCGAAAGGGGGTAGCAATCAGCCCCAGCATTTT. The encoded protein is CASSQSKGGSNQPQHF.